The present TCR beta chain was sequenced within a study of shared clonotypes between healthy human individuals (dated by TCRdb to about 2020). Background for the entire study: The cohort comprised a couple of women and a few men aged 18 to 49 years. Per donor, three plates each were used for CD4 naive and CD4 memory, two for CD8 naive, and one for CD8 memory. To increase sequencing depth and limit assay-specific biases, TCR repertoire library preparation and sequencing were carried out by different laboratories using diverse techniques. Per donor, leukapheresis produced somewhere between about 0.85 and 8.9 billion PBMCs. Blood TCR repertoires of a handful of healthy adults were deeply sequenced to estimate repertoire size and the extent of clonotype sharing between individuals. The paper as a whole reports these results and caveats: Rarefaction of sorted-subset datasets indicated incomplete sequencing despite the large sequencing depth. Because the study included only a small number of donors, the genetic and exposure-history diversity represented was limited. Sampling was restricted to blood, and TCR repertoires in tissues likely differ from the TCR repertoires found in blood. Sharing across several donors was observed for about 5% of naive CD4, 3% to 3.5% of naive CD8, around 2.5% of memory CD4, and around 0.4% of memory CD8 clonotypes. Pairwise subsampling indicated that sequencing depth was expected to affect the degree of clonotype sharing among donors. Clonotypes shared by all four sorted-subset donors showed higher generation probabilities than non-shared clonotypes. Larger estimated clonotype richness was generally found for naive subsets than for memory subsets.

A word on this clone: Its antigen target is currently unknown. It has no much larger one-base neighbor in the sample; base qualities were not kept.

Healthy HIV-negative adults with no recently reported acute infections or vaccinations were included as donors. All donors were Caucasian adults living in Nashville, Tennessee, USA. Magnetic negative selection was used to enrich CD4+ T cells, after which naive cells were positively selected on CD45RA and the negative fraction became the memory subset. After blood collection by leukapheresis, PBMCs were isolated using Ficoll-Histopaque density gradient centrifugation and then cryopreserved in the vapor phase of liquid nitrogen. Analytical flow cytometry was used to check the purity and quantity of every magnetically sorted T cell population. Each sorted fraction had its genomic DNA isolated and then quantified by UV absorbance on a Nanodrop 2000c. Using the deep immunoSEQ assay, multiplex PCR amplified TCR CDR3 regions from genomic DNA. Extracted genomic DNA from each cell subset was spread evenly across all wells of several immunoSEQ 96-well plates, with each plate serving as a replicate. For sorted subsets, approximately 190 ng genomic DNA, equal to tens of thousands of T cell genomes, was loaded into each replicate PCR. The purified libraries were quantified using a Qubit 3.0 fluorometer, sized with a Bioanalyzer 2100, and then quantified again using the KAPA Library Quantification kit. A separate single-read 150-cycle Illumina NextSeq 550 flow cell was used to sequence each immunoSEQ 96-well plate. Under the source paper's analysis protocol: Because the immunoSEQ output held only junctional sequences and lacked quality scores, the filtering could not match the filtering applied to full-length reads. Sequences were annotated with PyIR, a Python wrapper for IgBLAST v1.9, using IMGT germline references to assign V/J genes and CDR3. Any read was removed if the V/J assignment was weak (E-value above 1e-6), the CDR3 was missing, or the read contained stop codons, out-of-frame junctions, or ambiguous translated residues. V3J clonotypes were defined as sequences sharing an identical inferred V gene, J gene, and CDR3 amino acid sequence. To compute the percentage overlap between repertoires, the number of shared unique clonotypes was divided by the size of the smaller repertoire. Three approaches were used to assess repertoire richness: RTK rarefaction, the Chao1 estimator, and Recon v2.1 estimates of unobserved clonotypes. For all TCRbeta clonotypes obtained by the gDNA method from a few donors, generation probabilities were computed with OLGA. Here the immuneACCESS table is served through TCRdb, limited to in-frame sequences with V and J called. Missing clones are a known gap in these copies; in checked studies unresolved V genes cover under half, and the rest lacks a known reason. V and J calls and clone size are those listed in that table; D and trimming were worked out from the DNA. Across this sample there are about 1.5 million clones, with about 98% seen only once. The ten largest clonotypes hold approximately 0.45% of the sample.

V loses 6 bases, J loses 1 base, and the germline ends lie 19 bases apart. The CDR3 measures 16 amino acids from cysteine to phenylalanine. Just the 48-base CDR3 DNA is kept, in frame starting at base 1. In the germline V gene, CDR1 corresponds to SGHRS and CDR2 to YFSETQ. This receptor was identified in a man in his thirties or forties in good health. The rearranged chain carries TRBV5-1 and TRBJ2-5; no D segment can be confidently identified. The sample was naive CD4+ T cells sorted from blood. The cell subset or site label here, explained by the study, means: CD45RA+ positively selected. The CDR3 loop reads CASKNSGIQLQETQYF. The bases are TGCGCCAGCAAAAATTCAGGCATCCAACTCCAAGAGACCCAGTACTTC.